The 21 T cell receptor beta chains presented below share a single source sample, sequenced in a study of long-term antiretroviral therapy in people with HIV. The run of the v3.0 immunoSEQ assay was at survey level. The protocol was immunoSEQ multiplex PCR, while the TCRdb copy is restricted to in-frame clones and leaves out a portion. The sample has 31,000 or so clones; about nine tenths are singletons. Sequencing was performed on unsorted PBMCs, taken about 5 years before starting antiretroviral therapy. The receptors were gathered from a man aged 45-60 years with HIV.

The chain is built from TRBV19 and TRBJ2-7, with TRBD2 matching over 10 bases. CDR3 length: 16 residues. Per germline, CDR1 LNHDA and CDR2 SQIVND (reference sequence). V was clipped by 4 bases and J by 7 bases; unmatched bases: 13. CDR3: CASSTRSAGGPREQYF. The CDR3 DNA sequence: TGTGCCAGTAGTACTCGTTCAGCGGGAGGGCCTCGGGAGCAGTACTTC. Variable domain in full (rest from reference TRBV19 and TRBJ2-7): DGGITQSPKYLFRKEGQNVTLSCEQNLNHDAMYWYRQDPGQGLRLIYYSQIVNDFQKGDIAEGYSVSREKKESFPLTVTSAQKNPTAFYLCASSTRSAGGPREQYFGPGTRLTVT.

This clone was counted between two and nine times. The gene calls are TRBV4-2 and TRBJ1-4; 7 nucleotides align to TRBD1. V was clipped by 0 bases and J by 3 bases; unmatched bases: 7. The germline gives CDR1 LGHNA, CDR2 YNFKEQ. The CDR3 has 17 amino acids. The CDR3 DNA reads as TGTGCCAGCAGCCAAGACAGGGGGAAGAGACCTAATGAAAAACTGTTTTTT. Translation gives CASSQDRGKRPNEKLFF.

The V and J genes are TRBV6-5 and TRBJ1-1; D unresolved. This CDR3 spans 13 amino acids. V was shortened by 9 bases and J by 7 bases, with 18 bases between the two germline ends. The germline V gene encodes CDR1 MNHEY and CDR2 SVGAGI. The CDR3 protein is CASLKQPSGEAFF. The DNA for the CDR3 is TGTGCCAGTCTCAAGCAGCCTTCGGGTGAAGCTTTCTTT.

The chain recombines TRBV28 with TRBJ1-4; D is undetermined. In germline, CDR1 is MDHEN, CDR2 SYDVKM. The V and J ends lost 5 bases and 8 bases respectively, with 12 bases between them. This CDR3 is built from 13 residues. The CDR3 coding sequence is TGTGCCAGCAGTCCCCTGGTCCTGGAAAAACTGTTTTTT. Its protein is CASSPLVLEKLFF.

The CDR3 is CASGFNRPPFF. The CDR3 region has the DNA TGTGCTAGTGGTTTTAACAGGCCGCCGTTCTTC. The chain uses TRBV12-5 and TRBJ2-1; TRBD1 is a possible D gene (5 bases). Germline V gene sequence: CDR1 LGHNT, CDR2 FRNRAP. Trimming took off 3 bases at V and 15 bases at J, with 12 bases between the two ends. The CDR3 totals 11 residues.

This chain links TRBV5-1 with TRBJ2-3; D is possibly TRBD2 (7 bases). Germline CDR1 and CDR2: SGHRS and YFSETQ. This CDR3 has 17 residues. V dropped 0 bases and J dropped 4 bases, with 18 bases sitting between them. CDR3 amino acids: CASSLALRTRGADTQYF. The CDR3 DNA sequence: TGCGCCAGCAGCTTGGCCCTACGGACTAGGGGGGCAGATACGCAGTATTTT.

This rearrangement joins TRBV7-2 to TRBJ2-3; TRBD2 matches at 9 bases. The CDR3 is made up of 16 amino acids. Germline CDR1 is SGHTA and CDR2 is FQGNSA. V shed 2 bases and J 4 bases; nucleotides not matched to a gene: 7. Written as DNA, the CDR3 is TGTGCCAGCAGCTTATTCTGGCGGGGGGGCCCAGATACGCAGTATTTT. It encodes CASSLFWRGGPDTQYF.

The rearrangement uses TRBV7-2 and TRBJ1-1, with D unresolved. Trimming took 2 bases from V and 1 from J, leaving 11 bases between them. This CDR3 region has 15 residues. Germline loops: CDR1 SGHTA, CDR2 FQGNSA. The CDR3 reads CASSLRNRGNTEAFF. In DNA, the CDR3 is TGTGCCAGCAGCTTACGTAATCGGGGGAACACTGAAGCTTTCTTT.

The rearrangement joins TRBV18 to TRBJ1-1, with a weak D call TRBD1 (5 bases). Looked up from germline, CDR1 is KGHSH and CDR2 is LQKENI. The CDR3 runs 16 residues. Trimming cost V 1 base and J 5 bases, with 17 bases left between them. CDR3 sequence (DNA): TGTGCCAGCTCACCACGTAGGCAGGGCGTAGGAACTGAAGCTTTCTTT. Its translation is CASSPRRQGVGTEAFF.

The J gene is TRBJ1-1, the V gene TRBV30; D is undetermined. Germline V gives CDR1 GTSNPN, CDR2 SVGIG (reference sequence). The CDR3 spans 12 residues. V lost 4 bases to trimming and J lost 7 bases, with 13 bases between them. CDR3: CAWKREGNEAFF. CDR3 in DNA: TGTGCCTGGAAAAGAGAGGGAAATGAAGCTTTCTTT.

The chain couples TRBV5-5 to TRBJ2-7; D possibly corresponds to TRBD2 (6 bases). Per the germline V gene, CDR1 is SGHKS and CDR2 is YYEKEE (reference sequence). Trimming cost V 0 bases and J 3 bases, with 7 bases left between them. The CDR3 has 13 residues. DNA for the CDR3: TGTGCCAGCAGCTTGGTGGGGGGCTACGAGCAGTACTTC. Its protein product is CASSLVGGYEQYF.

The rearrangement uses TRBV4-3 and TRBJ1-2, with unresolved D. Germline V gene sequence: CDR1 LGHNA, CDR2 YSLEER. V lost 0 bases and J lost 4, with 15 bases in between. The CDR3 is 16 amino acids. CDR3 protein: CASSQDFVSFPYGYTF. The CDR3 bases are TGCGCCAGCAGCCAAGATTTTGTCAGCTTTCCCTATGGCTACACCTTC.

The chain uses TRBV14 and TRBJ1-3; 10 bases match TRBD1. This CDR3 region has 16 residues. V was clipped by 8 bases and J by 2 bases; unmatched bases: 9. The V gene's germline CDR1 is SGHDN and CDR2 FVKESK. The CDR3 here is CASRRTGGSPGNTIYF. In DNA, the CDR3 is TGTGCCAGCCGCCGGACAGGGGGATCCCCTGGAAACACCATATATTTT.

This clone has just one count. The chain couples TRBV5-1 to TRBJ1-4; unclear D gene. The germline CDR1 and CDR2 sequences are SGHRS and YFSETQ. The CDR3 is 16 amino acids. V was cut by 6 bases and J by 0 bases, with 15 bases left in between. CDR3 sequence (DNA): TGCGCCAGCACCCCGTCGGGGAGTGCAACTAATGAAAAACTGTTTTTT. Translating it yields CASTPSGSATNEKLFF.

This chain connects TRBV5-1 to TRBJ2-3; TRBD2 agrees at 7 bases. The length of the CDR3 is 17 residues. Germline loops: CDR1 SGHRS, CDR2 YFSETQ. V was clipped by 0 bases and J by 3 bases; unmatched bases: 10. Here the CDR3 reads CASSLEGLVGGTDTQYF. The DNA of the CDR3 is TGCGCCAGCAGCTTGGAAGGACTAGTTGGAGGAACAGATACGCAGTATTTT.

The gene calls are TRBV4-3 and TRBJ2-7; D unclear. CDR1 is LGHNA, CDR2 YSLEER, per germline. Trimming cost V 0 bases and J 1 base, with 7 bases left between them. The CDR3 sequence is 14 residues long. The CDR3 region has the DNA TGCGCCAGCAGCCAAGATGCCCGTTCCTACGAGCAGTACTTC. Amino acids: CASSQDARSYEQYF.

CDR3 sequence: CASSVDGRSSYEQYF. DNA for the CDR3: TGTGCCAGCAGCGTAGACGGGAGAAGCTCCTACGAGCAGTACTTC. The J gene is TRBJ2-7, the V gene TRBV9; a possible D gene is TRBD2 (6 bases). Between the trimmed V and J ends, which lost 0 bases and 0 bases, there was a span of 10 bases. This CDR3 comprises 15 residues. Germline assignment: CDR1 SGDLS and CDR2 YYNGEE.

The chain is built from TRBV7-2 and TRBJ2-1, with 11 bases fitting TRBD2. The CDR3 is made up of 16 amino acids. V dropped 2 bases and J dropped 5; count of bases not matched to a gene: 5. The germline V gene encodes CDR1 SGHTA and CDR2 FQGNSA. CDR3 nucleotide sequence: TGTGCCAGCAGCTTACCGGGACTAGCGGCTAACAATGAGCAGTTCTTC. As protein: CASSLPGLAANNEQFF.

The chain has TRBV19 and TRBJ2-2, with a possible D match to TRBD2 (5 bases). Germline CDR1 reads LNHDA; CDR2 reads SQIVND (reference sequence). V was shortened by 8 bases and J by 2 bases, with 12 bases between the two germline ends. This CDR3 contains 14 residues. Here the CDR3 DNA reads TGTGCCAGTCTAAAGCGGAGCAACACCGGGGAGCTGTTTTTT. Encoded protein: CASLKRSNTGELFF.

The V call is TRBV5-1, the J call TRBJ2-7; possible D gene TRBD2, 6 bases. The length of the CDR3 is 16 residues. Trimming pared 4 bases from V and 3 bases from J, leaving 20 bases between. Germline loops: CDR1 SGHRS, CDR2 YFSETQ. The CDR3 loop reads CASSDLRGWENYEQYF. CDR3 DNA: TGCGCCAGCAGCGACTTACGGGGGTGGGAAAACTACGAGCAGTACTTC.

Of note for this clone: Distinct nucleotide sequences in the sample also encode this CDR3. The chain combines TRBV5-1 with TRBJ2-3, with 8 bases aligning to TRBD1. Trimming at V came to 0 bases and at J to 4 bases, leaving 1 base not matched to a gene. Germline V gene lookup returns CDR1 SGHRS and CDR2 YFSETQ. The CDR3 totals 14 residues. CDR3 DNA: TGCGCCAGCAGCTTGGGGACAGGGTCAGATACGCAGTATTTT. The encoded protein is CASSLGTGSDTQYF.